This passage covers 9 T cell receptor beta chains from one sample sequenced in a study of PD-1 blockade in classical Hodgkin lymphoma. Using immunoSEQ multiplex PCR, the repertoire was profiled, and TCRdb retains in-frame clones only, with some absent. This sample yields roughly 70,000 clones, of which more than 85% are seen a single time; roughly 2.7% belongs to the top ten. Regarding time point: newly diagnosed, previously untreated cHL patient sample. Material: peripheral blood mononuclear cells (PBMCs). The source is a human donor with classical Hodgkin lymphoma.

This clone was recorded a few times. The V call is TRBV28, the J call TRBJ1-5, with a tentative D call TRBD1 (5 bases). CDR1 MDHEN and CDR2 SYDVKM come from the germline V gene. CDR3 length: 13 amino acids. V was trimmed by 6 bases and J by 4 bases, leaving 10 bases between them. The CDR3 DNA reads TGTGCCAGCAGAGGGGTAAGGAATCAGCCCCAGCATTTT. This sequence encodes CASRGVRNQPQHF.

The chain has TRBV10-2 and TRBJ2-5; D not resolved. There are 14 residues in the CDR3. With 8 bases removed from V and 6 bases from J, the gap between germline ends came to 19 bases. The V gene's germline CDR1 is WSHSY and CDR2 SAAADI. The CDR3 sequence: CASSSTGPRQTQYF. The CDR3 DNA reads as TGCGCCAGCTCGAGCACTGGGCCCAGGCAGACCCAGTACTTC.

This clone was observed once. The chain joins TRBV6-6 to TRBJ2-1, with D possibly TRBD2 on 5 matching bases. The ends were cut back, 2 bases at V and 6 bases at J, with 8 bases in the middle. The CDR3 is 13 residues long. Looked up from germline, CDR1 is MNHNY and CDR2 is SVGAGI (reference sequence). In DNA, the CDR3 is TGTGCCAGCAGTTACACTAGTTTCAATGAGCAGTTCTTC. Protein: CASSYTSFNEQFF.

This rearrangement joins TRBV11-3 to TRBJ2-2; 11 bases fit TRBD2. The CDR3 is 16 amino acids. The V segment lost 5 bases and the J segment 5 bases; nucleotides outside the gene matches: 7. The germline V gene has CDR1 SGHNT and CDR2 YENEEA. The CDR3 is CASSPGLAGRTGELFF. DNA of the CDR3: TGTGCCAGCAGCCCTGGACTAGCGGGTAGAACCGGGGAGCTGTTTTTT.

In its sample, this clone was seen once. The chain is built from TRBV7-9 and TRBJ2-4; D uncertain. The CDR3 has 14 residues. V lost 4 bases, J lost 8 bases, and 15 bases lay in between. CDR1 SEHNR and CDR2 FQNEAQ come from the germline V gene (reference sequence). In nucleotides, the CDR3 is TGTGCCAGCAGCTCCGTCGGCCCTAACGACATTCAGTACTTC. Residues: CASSSVGPNDIQYF.

This sequence joins TRBV2 and TRBJ2-5, with TRBD1 matching 7 bases. The CDR3 has 15 amino acids. V was pared by 5 bases and J by 5 bases, with 11 bases of the junction left unmatched. Germline lookup yields CDR1 SNHLY and CDR2 FYNNEI. In DNA form, the CDR3 reads TGTGCCAGCAGTTTCCGACAGGGATTTGGTGAGACCCAGTACTTC. Its protein product is CASSFRQGFGETQYF.

The J gene is TRBJ2-1, the V gene TRBV14; 14 bases map to TRBD2. Germline V gene data show CDR1 as SGHDN and CDR2 as FVKESK. J gave up 12 bases and V 4 bases, and 11 bases lay outside the gene matches. This CDR3 spans 16 amino acids. CDR3 in amino acids: CASSRIGLAGGQGQFF. The CDR3 DNA is TGTGCCAGCAGCCGCATTGGACTAGCGGGGGGCCAGGGGCAGTTCTTC.

The CDR3 DNA follows: TGTGCCAGCAGCCGTCGGACAGGGAGAGAGACCCAGTACTTC. It translates to CASSRRTGRETQYF. The chain links TRBV7-2 to TRBJ2-5; 8 nucleotides match TRBD1. Germline values: CDR1 SGHTA, CDR2 FQGNSA. CDR3 length equals 14 residues. V was pared by 5 bases and J by 4 bases, with 6 bases of the junction left unmatched.

The gene calls are TRBV27 and TRBJ2-7; D remains ambiguous. Between the trimmed V and J ends, which lost 0 bases and 3 bases, there was a span of 18 bases. The CDR3 is made up of 17 amino acids. Germline values: CDR1 MNHEY, CDR2 SMNVEV (reference sequence). CDR3 in amino acids: CASSLSTAEGSRYEQYF. DNA of the CDR3: TGTGCCAGCAGTTTATCGACGGCCGAAGGGTCCCGCTACGAGCAGTACTTC.